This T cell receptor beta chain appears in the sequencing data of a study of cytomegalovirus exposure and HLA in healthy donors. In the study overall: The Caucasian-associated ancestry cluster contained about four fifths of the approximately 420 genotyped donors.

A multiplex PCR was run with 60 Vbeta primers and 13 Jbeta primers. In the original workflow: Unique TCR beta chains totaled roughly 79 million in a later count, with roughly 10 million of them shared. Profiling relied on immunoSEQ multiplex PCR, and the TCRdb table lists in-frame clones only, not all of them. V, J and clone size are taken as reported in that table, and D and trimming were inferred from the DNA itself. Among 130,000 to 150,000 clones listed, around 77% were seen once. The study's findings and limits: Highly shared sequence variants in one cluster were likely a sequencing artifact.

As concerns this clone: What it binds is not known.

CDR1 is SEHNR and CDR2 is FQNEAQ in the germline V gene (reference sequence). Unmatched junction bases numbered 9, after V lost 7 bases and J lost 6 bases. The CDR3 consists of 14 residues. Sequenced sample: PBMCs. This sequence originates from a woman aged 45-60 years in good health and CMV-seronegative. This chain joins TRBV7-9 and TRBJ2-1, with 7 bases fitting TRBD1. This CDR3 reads CASTPDREINEQFF. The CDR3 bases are TGTGCCAGCACCCCAGACAGGGAAATCAATGAGCAGTTCTTC. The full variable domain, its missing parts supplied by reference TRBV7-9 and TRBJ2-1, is DTGVSQNPRHKITKRGQNVTFRCDPISEHNRLYWYRQTLGQGPEFLTYFQNEAQLEKSRLLSDRFSAERPKGSFSTLEIQRTEQGDSAMYLCASTPDREINEQFFGPGTRLTVL.